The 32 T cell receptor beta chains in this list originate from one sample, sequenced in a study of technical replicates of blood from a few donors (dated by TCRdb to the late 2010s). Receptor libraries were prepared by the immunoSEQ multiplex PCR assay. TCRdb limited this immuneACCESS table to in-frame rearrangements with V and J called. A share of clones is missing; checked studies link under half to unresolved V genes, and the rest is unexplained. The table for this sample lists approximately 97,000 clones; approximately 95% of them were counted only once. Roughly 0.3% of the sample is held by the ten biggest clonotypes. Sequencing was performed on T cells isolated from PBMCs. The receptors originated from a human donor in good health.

This chain's CDR3 is CASSIERSTDTQYF. The CDR3 DNA is TGTGCCAGTAGTATAGAGCGCAGCACAGATACGCAGTATTTT. The chain joins TRBV19 to TRBJ2-3; D is unresolved. V lost 0 bases to trimming and J lost 0 bases, with 4 bases between them. CDR1 is LNHDA and CDR2 is SQIVND in the germline V gene (reference sequence). CDR3 length: 14 residues.

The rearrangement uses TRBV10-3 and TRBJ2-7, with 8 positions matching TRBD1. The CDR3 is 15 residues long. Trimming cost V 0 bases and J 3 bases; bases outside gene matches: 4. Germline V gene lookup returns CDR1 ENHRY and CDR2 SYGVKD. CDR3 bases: TGTGCCATCAGTGAGTCGTACGGACAGGGCTACGAGCAGTACTTC. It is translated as CAISESYGQGYEQYF.

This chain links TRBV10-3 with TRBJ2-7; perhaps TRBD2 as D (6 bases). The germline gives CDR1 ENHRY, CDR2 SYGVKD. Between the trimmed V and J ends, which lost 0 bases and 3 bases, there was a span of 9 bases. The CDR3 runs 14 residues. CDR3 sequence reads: CAISESRDRYEQYF. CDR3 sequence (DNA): TGTGCCATCAGTGAGTCGCGGGACCGCTACGAGCAGTACTTC.

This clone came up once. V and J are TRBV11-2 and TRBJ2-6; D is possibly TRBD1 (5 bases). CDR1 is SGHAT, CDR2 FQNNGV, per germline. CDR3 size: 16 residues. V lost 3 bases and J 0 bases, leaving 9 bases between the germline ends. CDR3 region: CASSLDNFSGANVLTF. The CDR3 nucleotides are TGTGCCAGCAGCTTGGACAATTTCTCTGGGGCCAACGTCCTGACTTTC.

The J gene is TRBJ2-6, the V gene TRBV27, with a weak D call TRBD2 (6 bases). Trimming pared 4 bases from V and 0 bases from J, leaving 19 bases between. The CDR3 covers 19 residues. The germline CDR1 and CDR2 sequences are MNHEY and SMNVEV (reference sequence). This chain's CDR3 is CASSSPSGRDLSGANVLTF. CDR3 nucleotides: TGTGCCAGCAGTTCTCCTTCGGGGCGGGACCTCTCTGGGGCCAACGTCCTGACTTTC.

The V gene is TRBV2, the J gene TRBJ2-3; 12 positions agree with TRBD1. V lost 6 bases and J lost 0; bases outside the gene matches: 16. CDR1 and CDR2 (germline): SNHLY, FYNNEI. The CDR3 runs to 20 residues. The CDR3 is CASSGSGTGGVLFSTDTQYF. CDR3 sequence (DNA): TGTGCCAGCAGCGGATCCGGGACAGGGGGCGTCCTCTTCAGCACAGATACGCAGTATTTT.

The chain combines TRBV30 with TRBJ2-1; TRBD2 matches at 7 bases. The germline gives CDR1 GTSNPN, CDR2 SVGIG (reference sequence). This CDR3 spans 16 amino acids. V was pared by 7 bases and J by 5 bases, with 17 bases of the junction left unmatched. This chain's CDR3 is CASSSGIVYQDNEQFF. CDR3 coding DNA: TGTGCCTCATCGAGCGGGATTGTTTATCAGGACAATGAGCAGTTCTTC.

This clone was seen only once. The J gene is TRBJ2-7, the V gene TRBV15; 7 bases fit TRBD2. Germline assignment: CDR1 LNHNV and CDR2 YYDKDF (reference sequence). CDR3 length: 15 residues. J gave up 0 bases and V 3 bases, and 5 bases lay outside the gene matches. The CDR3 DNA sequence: TGTGCCACCAGCAGGGAAGCGGGGCCCTCCTACGAGCAGTACTTC. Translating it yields CATSREAGPSYEQYF.

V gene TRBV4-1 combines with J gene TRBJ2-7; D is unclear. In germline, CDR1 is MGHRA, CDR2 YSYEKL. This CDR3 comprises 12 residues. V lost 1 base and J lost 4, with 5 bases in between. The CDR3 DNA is TGCGCCAGCAGCCAAGGTTCTTACGAGCAGTACTTC. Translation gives CASSQGSYEQYF.

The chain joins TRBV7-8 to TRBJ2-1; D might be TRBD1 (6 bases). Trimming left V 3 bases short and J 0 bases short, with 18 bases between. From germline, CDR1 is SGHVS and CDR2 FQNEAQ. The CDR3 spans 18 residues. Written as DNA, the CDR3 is TGTGCCAGCAGCTTCCGGCGAATAGGACAGTTCTCCTACAATGAGCAGTTCTTC. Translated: CASSFRRIGQFSYNEQFF.

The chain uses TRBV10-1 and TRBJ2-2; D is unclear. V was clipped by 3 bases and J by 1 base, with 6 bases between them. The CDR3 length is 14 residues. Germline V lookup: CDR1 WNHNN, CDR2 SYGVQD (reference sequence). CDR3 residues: CASSEYRNTGELFF. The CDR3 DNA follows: TGCGCCAGCAGTGAATACAGGAACACCGGGGAGCTGTTTTTT.

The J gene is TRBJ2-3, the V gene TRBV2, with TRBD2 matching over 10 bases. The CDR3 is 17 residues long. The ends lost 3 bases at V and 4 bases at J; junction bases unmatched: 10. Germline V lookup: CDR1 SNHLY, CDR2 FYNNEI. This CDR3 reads CASSEVTSGTDPDTQYF. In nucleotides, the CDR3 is TGTGCCAGCAGTGAGGTAACTAGCGGGACAGACCCAGATACGCAGTATTTT.

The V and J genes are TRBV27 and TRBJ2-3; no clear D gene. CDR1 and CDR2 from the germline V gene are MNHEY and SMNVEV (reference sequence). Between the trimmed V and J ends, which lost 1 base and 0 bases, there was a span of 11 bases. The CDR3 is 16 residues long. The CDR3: CASSLYLTVSTDTQYF. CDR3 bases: TGTGCCAGCAGTTTATATCTAACTGTCAGCACAGATACGCAGTATTTT.

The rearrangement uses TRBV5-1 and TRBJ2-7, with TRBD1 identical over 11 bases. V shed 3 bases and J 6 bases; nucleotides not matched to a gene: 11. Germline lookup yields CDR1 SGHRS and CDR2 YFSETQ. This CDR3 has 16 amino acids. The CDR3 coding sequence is TGCGCCAGCAGCTCCTCCGGGACAGGGGGGGTCGCCGAGCAGTACTTC. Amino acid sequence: CASSSSGTGGVAEQYF.

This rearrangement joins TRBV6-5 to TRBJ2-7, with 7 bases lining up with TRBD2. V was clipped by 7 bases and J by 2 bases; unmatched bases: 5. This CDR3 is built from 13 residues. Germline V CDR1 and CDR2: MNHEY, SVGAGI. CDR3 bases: TGTGCCAGCACCCCTGGACTAGCCTACGAGCAGTACTTC. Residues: CASTPGLAYEQYF.

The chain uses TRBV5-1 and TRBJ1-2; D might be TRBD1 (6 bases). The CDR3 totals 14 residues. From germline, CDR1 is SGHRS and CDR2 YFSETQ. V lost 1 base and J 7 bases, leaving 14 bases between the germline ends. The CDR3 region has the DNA TGCGCCAGCAGCTTGAAAGGACAGCAGCTTGGCTACACCTTC. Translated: CASSLKGQQLGYTF.

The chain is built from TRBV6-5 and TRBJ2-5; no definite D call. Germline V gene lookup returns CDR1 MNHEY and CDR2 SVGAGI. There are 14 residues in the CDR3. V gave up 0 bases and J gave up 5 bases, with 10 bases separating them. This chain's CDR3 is CASSYSIRLETQYF. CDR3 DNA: TGTGCCAGCAGTTACTCCATCAGGCTGGAGACCCAGTACTTC.

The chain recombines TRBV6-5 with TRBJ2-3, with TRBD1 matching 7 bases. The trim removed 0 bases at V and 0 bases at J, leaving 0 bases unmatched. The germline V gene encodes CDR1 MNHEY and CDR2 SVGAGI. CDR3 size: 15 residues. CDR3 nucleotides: TGTGCCAGCAGTTACTCGGACAGGAGCACAGATACGCAGTATTTT. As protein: CASSYSDRSTDTQYF.

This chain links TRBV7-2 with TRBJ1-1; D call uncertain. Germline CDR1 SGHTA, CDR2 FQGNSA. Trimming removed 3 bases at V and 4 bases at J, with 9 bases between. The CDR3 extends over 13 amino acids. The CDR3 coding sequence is TGTGCCAGCAGCTTCACTCGGGGCACTGAAGCTTTCTTT. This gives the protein CASSFTRGTEAFF.

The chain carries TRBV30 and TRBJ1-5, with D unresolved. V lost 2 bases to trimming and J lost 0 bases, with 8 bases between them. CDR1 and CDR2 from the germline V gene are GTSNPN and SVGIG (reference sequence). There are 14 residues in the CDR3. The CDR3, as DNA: TGTGCCTGGAGTACTCTGAATAGCAATCAGCCCCAGCATTTT. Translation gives CAWSTLNSNQPQHF.

The CDR3: CASSESLGAEQYF. The CDR3 coding sequence is TGCGCCAGCAGTGAGTCTTTAGGGGCCGAGCAGTACTTC. V is TRBV10-2 and J is TRBJ2-7; TRBD1 might be the D (5 bases). Germline assignment: CDR1 WSHSY and CDR2 SAAADI. The length of the CDR3 is 13 residues. V lost 0 bases, J lost 6 bases, and 9 bases lay in between.

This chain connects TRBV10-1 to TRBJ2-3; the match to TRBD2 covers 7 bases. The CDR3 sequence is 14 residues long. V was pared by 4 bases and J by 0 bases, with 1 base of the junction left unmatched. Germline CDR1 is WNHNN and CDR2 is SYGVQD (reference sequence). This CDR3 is CASSGRESTDTQYF. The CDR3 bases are TGCGCCAGCAGTGGGCGGGAGAGCACAGATACGCAGTATTTT.

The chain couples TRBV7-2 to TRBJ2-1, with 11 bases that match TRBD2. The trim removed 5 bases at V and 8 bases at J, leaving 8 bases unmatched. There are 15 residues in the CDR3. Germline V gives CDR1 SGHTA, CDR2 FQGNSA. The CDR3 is CASSQILAGADEQFF. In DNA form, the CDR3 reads TGTGCCAGCAGCCAAATACTAGCGGGAGCGGATGAGCAGTTCTTC.

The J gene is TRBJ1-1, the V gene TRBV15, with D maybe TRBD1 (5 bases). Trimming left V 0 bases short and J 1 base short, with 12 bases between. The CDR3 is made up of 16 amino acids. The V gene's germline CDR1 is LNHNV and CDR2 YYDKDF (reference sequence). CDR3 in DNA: TGTGCCACCAGCAGAGATGGGGAGGGGCGGAACACTGAAGCTTTCTTT. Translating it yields CATSRDGEGRNTEAFF.

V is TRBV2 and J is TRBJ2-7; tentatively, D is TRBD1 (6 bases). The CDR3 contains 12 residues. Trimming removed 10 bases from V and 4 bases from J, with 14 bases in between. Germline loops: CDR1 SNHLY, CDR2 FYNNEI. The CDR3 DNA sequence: TGTGCCACCCAAAGTGACAGGTACGAGCAGTACTTC. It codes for CATQSDRYEQYF.

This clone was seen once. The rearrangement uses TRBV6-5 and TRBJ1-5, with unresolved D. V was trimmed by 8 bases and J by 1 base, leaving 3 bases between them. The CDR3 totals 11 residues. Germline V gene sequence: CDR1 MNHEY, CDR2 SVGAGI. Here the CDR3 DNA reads TGTGCCAGCGGCAGCAATCAGCCCCAGCATTTT. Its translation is CASGSNQPQHF.

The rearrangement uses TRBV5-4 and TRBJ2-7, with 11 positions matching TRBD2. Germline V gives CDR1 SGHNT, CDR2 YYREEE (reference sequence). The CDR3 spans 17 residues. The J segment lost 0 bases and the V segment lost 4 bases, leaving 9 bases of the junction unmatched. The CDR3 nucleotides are TGTGCCAGCAGCGGCCCGACCGGGACTAGCGGCTCCTACGAGCAGTACTTC. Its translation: CASSGPTGTSGSYEQYF. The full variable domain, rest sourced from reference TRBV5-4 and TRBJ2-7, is ETGVTQSPTHLIKTRGQQVTLRCSSQSGHNTVSWYQQALGQGPQFIFQYYREEENGRGNFPPRFSGLQFPNYSSELNVNALELDDSALYLCASSGPTGTSGSYEQYFGPGTRLTVT.

CDR3 amino acids: CASSYSRAYEQYF. For the CDR3, the DNA is TGTGCCAGCAGTTATTCACGGGCCTACGAGCAGTACTTC. The chain has TRBV6-6 and TRBJ2-7, with unresolved D. Germline-derived CDR1 and CDR2 are MNHNY and SVGAGI (reference sequence). With 3 bases removed from V and 2 bases from J, the gap between germline ends came to 8 bases. The CDR3 covers 13 residues.

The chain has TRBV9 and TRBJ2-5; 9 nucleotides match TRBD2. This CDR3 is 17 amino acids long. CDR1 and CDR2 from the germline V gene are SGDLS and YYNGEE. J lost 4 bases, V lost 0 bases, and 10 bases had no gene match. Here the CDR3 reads CASSVGPQRGVGETQYF. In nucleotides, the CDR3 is TGTGCCAGCAGCGTAGGCCCCCAGCGGGGGGTTGGAGAGACCCAGTACTTC.

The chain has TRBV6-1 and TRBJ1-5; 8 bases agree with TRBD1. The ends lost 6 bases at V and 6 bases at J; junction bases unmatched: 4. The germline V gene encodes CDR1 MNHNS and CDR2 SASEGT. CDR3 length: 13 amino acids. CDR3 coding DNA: TGTGCCAGCAGGGACAGGGAGATTCAGCCCCAGCATTTT. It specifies CASRDREIQPQHF.

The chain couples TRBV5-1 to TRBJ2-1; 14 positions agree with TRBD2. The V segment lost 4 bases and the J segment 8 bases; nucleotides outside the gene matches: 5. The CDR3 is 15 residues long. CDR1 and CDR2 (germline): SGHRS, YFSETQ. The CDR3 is CASSLGTSGSDEQFF. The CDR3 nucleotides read TGCGCCAGCAGCCTCGGGACTAGCGGGAGTGATGAGCAGTTCTTC.

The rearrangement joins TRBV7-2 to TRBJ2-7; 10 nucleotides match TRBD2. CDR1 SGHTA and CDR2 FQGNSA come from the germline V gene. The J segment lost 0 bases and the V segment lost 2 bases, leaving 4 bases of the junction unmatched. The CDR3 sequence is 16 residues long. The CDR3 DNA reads TGTGCCAGCAGCTTAATCCCTAGCGGGAGCTCCTACGAGCAGTACTTC. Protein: CASSLIPSGSSYEQYF.